This T cell receptor beta chain was retrieved from a study of blood T cells in healthy people across ages. There are a few counts of this clonotype. Sample-barcoded 5' priming and a J-beta primer mix drove a second PCR of roughly 6 to 12 cycles. The authors tagged each cDNA molecule using a template-switch adaptor with 12 random nucleotides. TCRdb re-derived calls from the 5' RACE reads in MiXCR, one entry per CDR3 protein. Of roughly 1.9 million distinct CDR3 sequences in the sample, roughly two fifths are singletons; the top ten hold about 23%. The CDR3 is 15 amino acids. Germline trimming cut 3 bases from V and 5 bases from J; bases unmatched to any gene: 7. The V gene's germline CDR1 is DFQATT and CDR2 SNEGSKA (reference sequence).

The sequenced sample consisted of blood. V usage is TRBV20-1 and J usage is TRBJ2-5, with 12 bases fitting TRBD2. This TCR derives from a human donor in good health. CDR3 loop: CSASGLAGGFETQYF. CDR3 DNA sequence: TGCAGTGCTAGTGGTCTAGCGGGGGGGTTTGAGACCCAGTACTTC.